A selection of T cell receptor beta chains follows, all from one sample in a study of T-cell memory formation after mild COVID-19. MiXCR, run by TCRdb on the 5' RACE reads, gives a single entry per CDR3 protein. The sample contains more than 150,000 distinct CDR3 sequences, about a fifth of which appear only once. The sample comprised PBMCs or a T cell subset sorted from them (not recorded which). Receptors originate from an adult woman who had mild COVID-19 (a few samples of this study predate the infection). Cell type and time point are not known. CDR3s include the opening cysteine and the closing phenylalanine or tryptophan. The D gene is left open where the match is weak. The size entry is marked missing in some rows and otherwise reads once, few, many or a size class.

clone size: .; D gene: TRBD1; J gene: TRBJ1-2; V gene: TRBV6-6; CDR3 DNA: TGTGCCAGCAGATATTATCCGCCGGGACAGGGTGTTTATGGCTACACCTTC; CDR3 protein: CASRYYPPGQGVYGYTF
clone size: many; D gene: .; J gene: TRBJ1-1; V gene: TRBV6-4; CDR3 DNA: TGTGCCAGCAGTGTGCTAGGGGGGGCTACTGAAGCTTTCTTT; CDR3 protein: CASSVLGGATEAFF
clone size: .; D gene: .; J gene: TRBJ1-1; V gene: TRBV4-1; CDR3 DNA: TGCGCCAGCAGCCAAGATCCGGAACTGGGCTCGAACACTGAAGCTTTCTTT; CDR3 protein: CASSQDPELGSNTEAFF
clone size: few; D gene: .; J gene: TRBJ2-6; V gene: TRBV2; CDR3 DNA: TGTGCCAGCAGTGAGTGGGTCTTTGGGGCCAACGTCCTGACTTTC; CDR3 protein: CASSEWVFGANVLTF
clone size: few; D gene: .; J gene: TRBJ2-4; V gene: TRBV7-9; CDR3 DNA: TGTGCCAGCAGCTTAGAGTGGGCAAAAAACATTCAGTACTTC; CDR3 protein: CASSLEWAKNIQYF
clone size: few; D gene: .; J gene: TRBJ2-1; V gene: TRBV7-8; CDR3 DNA: TGTGCCAGCAGCCCACACCGGTACAATGAGCAGTTCTTC; CDR3 protein: CASSPHRYNEQFF
clone size: .; D gene: .; J gene: TRBJ1-4; V gene: TRBV7-9; CDR3 DNA: TGTGCCAGCAGCTTAGCGACCCTCGGTCGGGAAAAACTGTTTTTT; CDR3 protein: CASSLATLGREKLFF
clone size: few; D gene: .; J gene: TRBJ2-3; V gene: TRBV27; CDR3 DNA: TGTGCCAGCAGTTTAAAGGGGCACGAAGAATGGGGTACGCAGTATTTT; CDR3 protein: CASSLKGHEEWGTQYF
clone size: .; D gene: TRBD2; J gene: TRBJ2-2; V gene: TRBV27; CDR3 DNA: TGTGCCAGCAGTTTAACGGGGCGGGAGACGAACACCGGGGAGCTGTTTTTT; CDR3 protein: CASSLTGRETNTGELFF
clone size: .; D gene: TRBD1; J gene: TRBJ2-2; V gene: TRBV2; CDR3 DNA: TGTGCCAGCAGGCCTGACAGGGGTCCGAACACCGGGGAGCTGTTTTTT; CDR3 protein: CASRPDRGPNTGELFF
clone size: .; D gene: TRBD1; J gene: TRBJ2-3; V gene: TRBV20-1; CDR3 DNA: TGCAGTGCTAGAGTGGGACAGACAGGACACACAGATACGCAGTATTTT; CDR3 protein: CSARVGQTGHTDTQYF
clone size: .; D gene: .; J gene: TRBJ1-5; V gene: TRBV7-3; CDR3 DNA: TGTGCCAGCAGCACACCCAGCCGGGGCCAGTATAGCAATCAGCCCCAGCATTTT; CDR3 protein: CASSTPSRGQYSNQPQHF
clone size: .; D gene: TRBD2; J gene: TRBJ2-3; V gene: TRBV3-1; CDR3 DNA: TGTGCCAGCAGCCAAGGCCCACTAGCGGGGGGGACCGGCCCAGATACGCAGTATTTT; CDR3 protein: CASSQGPLAGGTGPDTQYF
clone size: few; D gene: .; J gene: TRBJ2-2; V gene: TRBV9; CDR3 DNA: TGTGCCAGCAGCGACGGGTTGAACACCGGGGAGCTGTTTTTT; CDR3 protein: CASSDGLNTGELFF
clone size: few; D gene: .; J gene: TRBJ2-7; V gene: TRBV9; CDR3 DNA: TGTGCCAAAAGACAGGCCTATTCCCCTAAGTCCTACGAGCAGTACTTC; CDR3 protein: CAKRQAYSPKSYEQYF
clone size: .; D gene: .; J gene: TRBJ1-2; V gene: TRBV20-1; CDR3 DNA: TGCAGTGCTAGAGATCTACAGCTCAGTAACTATGGCTACACCTTC; CDR3 protein: CSARDLQLSNYGYTF
clone size: .; D gene: .; J gene: TRBJ2-7; V gene: TRBV7-9; CDR3 DNA: TGTGCCAGCAGCCCCTCTTTGGACCTGAACGAGCAGTACTTC; CDR3 protein: CASSPSLDLNEQYF
clone size: few; D gene: .; J gene: TRBJ1-5; V gene: TRBV27; CDR3 DNA: TGTGCCAGCAGTTTATCGTTAGGGCAGCCCCAGCATTTT; CDR3 protein: CASSLSLGQPQHF
clone size: .; D gene: TRBD1; J gene: TRBJ2-7; V gene: TRBV27; CDR3 DNA: TGTGCCAGCAGTCCGCAGACAGGGGGCAACGAGCAGTACTTC; CDR3 protein: CASSPQTGGNEQYF
clone size: few; D gene: .; J gene: TRBJ2-3; V gene: TRBV5-1; CDR3 DNA: TGCGCCAGCACAACCGGGACTTACACAGATACGCAGTATTTT; CDR3 protein: CASTTGTYTDTQYF
clone size: many; D gene: TRBD2; J gene: TRBJ2-1; V gene: TRBV7-2; CDR3 DNA: TGTGCCAGCAGCTTGTTCCTAGCGGGAGGCAATGAGCAGTTCTTC; CDR3 protein: CASSLFLAGGNEQFF
clone size: .; D gene: .; J gene: TRBJ1-2; V gene: TRBV7-9; CDR3 DNA: TGTGCCAGCAGCTTAGGGTTACCCATTCTCCAGGACTATGGCTACACCTTC; CDR3 protein: CASSLGLPILQDYGYTF
clone size: few; D gene: TRBD2; J gene: TRBJ2-1; V gene: TRBV6-1; CDR3 DNA: TGTGCCAGCAGTGAAGGACTAGCGGGGGGGCGTGAGGAGCAGTTCTTC; CDR3 protein: CASSEGLAGGREEQFF
clone size: .; D gene: .; J gene: TRBJ2-7; V gene: TRBV20-1; CDR3 DNA: TGCAGTGCCCAGGACAGTTCCTCCTACGAGCAGTACTTC; CDR3 protein: CSAQDSSSYEQYF
clone size: .; D gene: TRBD1; J gene: TRBJ1-1; V gene: TRBV7-8; CDR3 DNA: TGTGCCAGCAGAAGACAGGGGTTTATAACTGAAGCTTTCTTT; CDR3 protein: CASRRQGFITEAFF
clone size: .; D gene: .; J gene: TRBJ2-7; V gene: TRBV21-1; CDR3 DNA: TGTGCCAGCAGCAAAGTCAGGGACAGGGGGCTCTACGAGCAGTACTTC; CDR3 protein: CASSKVRDRGLYEQYF
clone size: few; D gene: .; J gene: TRBJ1-2; V gene: TRBV4-3; CDR3 DNA: TGCGCCAGCAGCCAAGATAGGGGGGTGGATTTTTTCTATGGCTACACCTTC; CDR3 protein: CASSQDRGVDFFYGYTF
clone size: .; D gene: .; J gene: TRBJ1-4; V gene: TRBV9; CDR3 DNA: TGTGCCAGCAGCGTAGATAGTGGTAATGAAAAACTGTTTTTT; CDR3 protein: CASSVDSGNEKLFF
clone size: .; D gene: .; J gene: TRBJ1-4; V gene: TRBV6-7; CDR3 DNA: TGTGCCGCCCGGAGAGATGAAAAACTGTTTTTT; CDR3 protein: CAARRDEKLFF
clone size: .; D gene: .; J gene: TRBJ2-6; V gene: TRBV7-6; CDR3 DNA: TGTGCCAGCAGCTTATATCCCGGCAGACAGAGCTCTGGGGCCAACGTCCTGACTTTC; CDR3 protein: CASSLYPGRQSSGANVLTF
clone size: few; D gene: .; J gene: TRBJ1-1; V gene: TRBV10-3; CDR3 DNA: TGTGCCATCAGCCAGAACACTGAAGCTTTCTTT; CDR3 protein: CAISQNTEAFF
clone size: .; D gene: .; J gene: TRBJ2-1; V gene: TRBV30; CDR3 DNA: TGTGCCTGGAGTGTACTGGCAGACAATGAGCAGTTCTTC; CDR3 protein: CAWSVLADNEQFF
clone size: many; D gene: TRBD2; J gene: TRBJ2-1; V gene: TRBV4-3; CDR3 DNA: TGCGCCAGCAGCCCCTTGGGACTAGCGGGAGACAATGAGCAGTTCTTC; CDR3 protein: CASSPLGLAGDNEQFF
clone size: .; D gene: .; J gene: TRBJ1-1; V gene: TRBV28; CDR3 DNA: TGTGCCAGCAGGGACGGCCTGAACACTGAAGCTTTCTTT; CDR3 protein: CASRDGLNTEAFF
clone size: many; D gene: TRBD1; J gene: TRBJ2-1; V gene: TRBV24-1; CDR3 DNA: TGTGCCACCAGCCTGGACAGGGCTCACAATGAGCAGTTCTTC; CDR3 protein: CATSLDRAHNEQFF
clone size: few; D gene: .; J gene: TRBJ2-7; V gene: TRBV6-1; CDR3 DNA: TGTGCCAGCAGTGAGGAACGGGTTAGCTCCTACGAGCAGTACTTC; CDR3 protein: CASSEERVSSYEQYF
clone size: .; D gene: .; J gene: TRBJ2-1; V gene: TRBV20-1; CDR3 DNA: TGCAGTGCTAGAGATTGGTTAGCGGTCTACAATGAGCAGTTCTTC; CDR3 protein: CSARDWLAVYNEQFF
clone size: few; D gene: .; J gene: TRBJ1-2; V gene: TRBV7-6; CDR3 DNA: TGTGCCAGCAGCTTAGGGGATGACAGCCCGGGGGGCTACACCTTC; CDR3 protein: CASSLGDDSPGGYTF
clone size: .; D gene: .; J gene: TRBJ2-7; V gene: TRBV12-3/TRBV12-4; CDR3 DNA: TGTGCCAGCAGCCAACAGGGAAGAGGCGTCTACGAGCAGTACTTC; CDR3 protein: CASSQQGRGVYEQYF
clone size: few; D gene: .; J gene: TRBJ1-2; V gene: TRBV11-2; CDR3 DNA: TGTGCCAGCAGCGCATGGGGAGGGCCCCGAAATGGCTACACCTTC; CDR3 protein: CASSAWGGPRNGYTF
clone size: .; D gene: TRBD2; J gene: TRBJ2-3; V gene: TRBV3-1; CDR3 DNA: TGTGCCAGCAGCCACGCTAGCGGGGGGGCTTTGGATACGCAGTATTTT; CDR3 protein: CASSHASGGALDTQYF
clone size: .; D gene: TRBD2; J gene: TRBJ2-3; V gene: TRBV20-1; CDR3 DNA: TGCAGTGCTCCCATTAGCGGGGGGGTAGTATACACAGATACGCAGTATTTT; CDR3 protein: CSAPISGGVVYTDTQYF
clone size: .; D gene: .; J gene: TRBJ1-1; V gene: TRBV30; CDR3 DNA: TGTGCCTGGGCGGCAGGGGTGGGGACTGAAGCTTTCTTT; CDR3 protein: CAWAAGVGTEAFF
clone size: few; D gene: TRBD1; J gene: TRBJ1-1; V gene: TRBV12-3/TRBV12-4; CDR3 DNA: TGTGCCAGCAGTCCCCCGGGGACAGAGGACATGAACACTGAAGCTTTCTTT; CDR3 protein: CASSPPGTEDMNTEAFF
clone size: .; D gene: TRBD2; J gene: TRBJ2-5; V gene: TRBV6-5; CDR3 DNA: TGTGCCAGCAGTCCCGGACTAGCGGGAGCTTTGGAGACCCAGTACTTC; CDR3 protein: CASSPGLAGALETQYF
clone size: few; D gene: .; J gene: TRBJ1-5; V gene: TRBV6-6; CDR3 DNA: TGTGCCAGCAGATATGGGGGGCAACAGCCCCAGCATTTT; CDR3 protein: CASRYGGQQPQHF
clone size: few; D gene: TRBD2; J gene: TRBJ2-5; V gene: TRBV20-1; CDR3 DNA: TGCAGTGCTCCCCTTTGGGGGACTAGCGGGGGGGCCGGTATTGGAGAGACCCAGTACTTC; CDR3 protein: CSAPLWGTSGGAGIGETQYF
clone size: .; D gene: .; J gene: TRBJ1-2; V gene: TRBV7-3; CDR3 DNA: TGTGCCAGCAGCTTATTACCTAACTATGGCTACACCTTC; CDR3 protein: CASSLLPNYGYTF